This T cell receptor beta chain is from a study of naive and memory T cell subsets. Trimming removed 2 bases at V and 3 bases at J, with 12 bases between. Germline V lookup: CDR1 DFQATT, CDR2 SNEGSKA (reference sequence). The CDR3 runs 14 residues. This clonotype was seen many times. A UMI-containing oligonucleotide was joined by 3' ligation to the TCR cDNA template. Whole-blood samples were roughly 2.3 ml of peripheral blood from healthy adult volunteers. The SP2 primer and nested alpha and beta constant region primers amplified ligated cDNA in four rounds. Reverse transcription of blood and skin TCR RNA was primed at alpha and beta constant regions. TCRdb re-called the 5' RACE reads with MiXCR, one entry per CDR3 protein. The sample gives tens of thousands of distinct CDR3 sequences, roughly 8.1% of which show up once; about a fifth is in the top ten.

This TCR was recovered from a female donor in good health. The chain carries TRBV20-1 and TRBJ2-3; D perhaps matches TRBD2 (6 bases). CDR3 protein: CSARRTISTDTQYF. CDR3 bases: TGCAGTGCTAGACGGACTATCTCAACAGATACGCAGTATTTT.